This T cell receptor beta chain is from a study of cytomegalovirus exposure and HLA in healthy donors. PCR employed 60 Vbeta and 13 Jbeta primers. Sequencing used immunoSEQ multiplex PCR; TCRdb keeps in-frame clones, though not all of them. The data hold approximately 180,000 clones, with about 88% observed a single time. The CDR3 length is 16 residues. Per the germline V gene, CDR1 is SGHAT and CDR2 is FQNNGV. The V gene end was trimmed by 5 bases and the J gene end by 4 bases; junction bases not matched to a gene: 11. About this clone itself: Its antigen is undetermined.

The donors gave bone marrow, and they were healthy. Regarding the study as a whole: Rates of TCR association differed by HLA locus in a later analysis, with DRB1 highest and HLA-C lowest.

V gene TRBV11-2 combines with J gene TRBJ1-2, with TRBD1 matching 9 bases. This TCR came from a woman aged 18 to 35 in good health and CMV-seronegative. Sequenced material: PBMCs. The CDR3 coding sequence is TGTGCCAGCAGCCAGAACACAGGGGGCGAAAGCTATGGCTACACCTTC. This sequence encodes CASSQNTGGESYGYTF.